A single sample gave rise to the 7 T cell receptor beta chains below, sequenced in a study of tumor-infiltrating lymphocytes in primary liver carcinoma. From around 500 ng of total RNA, TCR beta-specific cDNA was reverse-transcribed using a constant-region primer. The TCR beta library was amplified through three nested multiplex PCR rounds in a modified ARM-PCR procedure. Primers for the first two PCR rounds were TRBV1-TRBV30 forward primers and a C-beta reverse primer (approximately 9 cycles per round). A single record per CDR3 protein comes from TCRdb applying MiXCR to the multiplex PCR reads. The sample lists roughly 100,000 distinct CDR3 sequences; roughly 80% were seen once. It was from about 20-30 mg of unsorted bulk tissue that RNA and DNA were co-extracted. Sequencing used liver tumor tissue from sampling region 3. Subset defined: tumor region T3, left-lateral pole. The source of these receptors is a man aged 35 to 55 with primary liver carcinoma and hepatitis B virus infection.

Of note for this clonotype: The junction does not match germline at one end; this may be a read error. The V gene is TRBV6-1, the J gene TRBJ2-7; perhaps TRBD2 as D (6 bases). The germline CDR1 and CDR2 sequences are MNHNS and SASEGT. The CDR3 spans 15 residues. The CDR3: CGSSEGSSGLYEQYF. Written as DNA, the CDR3 is TGTGGCAGCAGTGAGGGGAGTAGCGGTCTCTACGAGCAGTACTTC.

This rearrangement joins TRBV6-5 to TRBJ2-7, with a tentative D call TRBD2 (7 bases). V gave up 11 bases and J gave up 2 bases, with 25 bases separating them. This CDR3 has 16 amino acids. CDR1 and CDR2 from the germline V gene are MNHEY and SVGAGI. CDR3 nucleotide sequence: TGTGCCGGCAAGGGGGGTGCCAGCGGGGATACCTACGAGCAGTACTTC. Translated, it gives CAGKGGASGDTYEQYF.

By proportion, this clonotype is medium-sized. The genes are TRBV5-4 and TRBJ2-1, with D uncertain. V was clipped by 0 bases and J by 4 bases, with 5 bases between them. This CDR3 spans 13 amino acids. The germline gives CDR1 SGHNT, CDR2 YYREEE (reference sequence). The CDR3, as DNA: TGTGCCAGCAGCTTGGGGCAGTACAATGAGCAGTTCTTC. It translates to CASSLGQYNEQFF. Drawing the rest from reference TRBV5-4 and TRBJ2-1, the complete variable domain is ETGVTQSPTHLIKTRGQQVTLRCSSQSGHNTVSWYQQALGQGPQFIFQYYREEENGRGNFPPRFSGLQFPNYSSELNVNALELDDSALYLCASSLGQYNEQFFGPGTRLTVL.

The chain combines TRBV10-2 with TRBJ1-6; D not resolved. The CDR3 totals 14 residues. Germline V gene lookup returns CDR1 WSHSY and CDR2 SAAADI. The CDR3 sequence: CASSESKVNSPLHF. The CDR3 DNA is TGCGCTAGTAGTGAGTCCAAGGTTAATTCACCCCTCCACTTT.

As for this clonotype: This is likely a read error, given that the CDR3 carries no conserved phenylalanine or tryptophan at its end. The DNA is omitted, as the CDR3 cannot be located on it reliably, and the CDR3 follows TCRdb's listing. The V call is TRBV5-4, the J call TRBJ2-3. Germline V CDR1 and CDR2: SGHNT, YYREEE (reference sequence). The CDR3 sequence runs 14 residues, both termini included. This chain's CDR3 is CASSLDRGADTRYI.

The table lists this clonotype with many counts. The CDR3 region has the DNA TGTGCCAGCAGCCGATCCCTAGCGGGAGGGAGCACAGATACGCAGTATTTT. This translates into CASSRSLAGGSTDTQYF. The J gene is TRBJ2-3, the V gene TRBV6-5, with 12 bases lining up with TRBD2. J lost 0 bases, V lost 6 bases, and 7 bases had no gene match. CDR1 and CDR2 (germline): MNHEY, SVGAGI. The CDR3 loop spans 17 amino acids.

Comment on this clonotype: Because it lacks the conserved phenylalanine or tryptophan at the end, this CDR3 is likely a read error. No DNA is shown, since the ends of the CDR3 on it are uncertain; the CDR3 is the one TCRdb lists. This chain joins TRBV6-1 and TRBJ2-7; the DNA was not used to check the table's D call, TRBD2. Including both end residues, the CDR3 is 15 amino acids long. Germline V gives CDR1 MNHNS, CDR2 SASEGT. This chain's CDR3 is CASSVTTSGSYEQYL.